This TCR beta chain was documented in a study of monozygotic twins with inflammatory bowel disease. The study's findings and limits: Limited power may explain why concordant and discordant twins showed no difference in repertoire similarity. Resolution of different T cell subtypes was not achieved.

Using eight separate reactions per sample, the authors generated cDNA. TCRdb re-called the 5' RACE reads and catalogs CDR3 proteins one per entry, DNA excluded. The sample totals about 300,000 distinct CDR3 sequences. As for this clonotype: Its specificity is not known.

The sequence derives from a human donor with ulcerative colitis or Crohn's disease, or a healthy co-twin of an affected twin (not recorded which). Sequenced input: blood.

This CDR3 reads CASSWGTASNQPQHF. V gene TRBV6-2 or TRBV6-3 combines with J gene TRBJ1-5; TCRdb's D call of TRBD1 is untestable without DNA. Germline CDR1 and CDR2: MNHEY and SVGEGT. The CDR3 has 15 amino acids.